Listed below are T cell receptor beta chains from one sample, sequenced in a study of cytomegalovirus exposure and HLA in healthy donors. Libraries were prepared by immunoSEQ multiplex PCR; TCRdb keeps only in-frame clonotypes and omits some of them. The sample yields roughly 80,000 clones, around 81% seen once. The sample comprised PBMCs. All receptors derive from a woman aged 25 to 39 in good health and CMV-seronegative. CDR3s include the opening cysteine and the closing phenylalanine or tryptophan. The D gene is left open where the match is weak. The size of a clone is reported for some rows only, either as once, few or many, or as a class for expanded clones.

length	D	V	size	J	CDR3	DNA
16	TRBD1	TRBV5-4	NA	TRBJ1-2	CASSLGGRTGTYGYTF	TGTGCCAGCAGCTTGGGTGGACGGACAGGAACATATGGCTACACCTTC
16	TRBD1	TRBV2	NA	TRBJ1-1	CASSGQGTKGRTEAFF	TGTGCCAGCAGTGGACAGGGAACGAAGGGAAGGACTGAAGCTTTCTTT
16	TRBD2	TRBV5-1	once	TRBJ2-5	CASSLVGGRAQETQYF	TGCGCCAGCAGCTTGGTAGGCGGGAGAGCCCAGGAGACCCAGTACTTC
12	TRBD1	TRBV7-3	once	TRBJ2-5	CASSLGQGKQYF	TGTGCCAGCAGCCTCGGACAGGGAAAACAGTACTTC
16	TRBD2	TRBV7-8	NA	TRBJ2-3	CASSIRTSGSSDTQYF	TGTGCCAGCAGCATACGGACTAGCGGGAGTTCAGATACGCAGTATTTT
15	NA	TRBV5-1	NA	TRBJ2-7	CASSLGLPGASEQYF	TGCGCCAGCAGCCTTGGTCTTCCAGGGGCCTCCGAGCAGTACTTC
15	NA	TRBV4-1	once	TRBJ1-2	CASSQEKVTGSGYTF	TGCGCCAGCAGCCAAGAGAAAGTAACAGGGAGTGGCTACACCTTC
14	NA	TRBV10-3	NA	TRBJ2-1	CAIRVSGPTNEQFF	TGTGCCATCAGGGTGAGCGGCCCAACCAATGAGCAGTTCTTC
16	TRBD2	TRBV7-6	NA	TRBJ2-7	CASSRSGTSGSYEQYF	TGTGCCAGCAGCCGCAGCGGGACTAGCGGCTCCTACGAGCAGTACTTC
16	NA	TRBV6-1	NA	TRBJ1-5	CASSEAVAGRNQPQHF	TGTGCCAGCAGTGAAGCCGTGGCAGGGCGCAATCAGCCCCAGCATTTT
15	TRBD2	TRBV9	NA	TRBJ2-7	CASSRTSGSLNEQYF	TGTGCCAGCAGCCGGACTAGCGGGAGTCTCAACGAGCAGTACTTC
16	NA	TRBV4-1	NA	TRBJ2-3	CASSQPTSWRTDTQYF	TGCGCCAGCAGCCAACCCACCTCGTGGCGCACAGATACGCAGTATTTT
12	NA	TRBV30	once	TRBJ1-1	CAWSVKHTEAFF	TGTGCCTGGAGTGTGAAGCACACTGAAGCTTTCTTT
13	NA	TRBV10-1	once	TRBJ2-5	CASSMTVQETQYF	TGCGCCAGCAGCATGACAGTCCAAGAGACCCAGTACTTC
15	TRBD1	TRBV5-1	NA	TRBJ2-7	CASSLQTGAGYEQYF	TGCGCCAGCAGCTTGCAGACAGGGGCCGGCTACGAGCAGTACTTC
15	TRBD2	TRBV29-1	NA	TRBJ2-3	CSVEGARGGWDTQYF	TGCAGCGTTGAAGGGGCTCGGGGGGGGTGGGATACGCAGTATTTT
13	NA	TRBV6-5	NA	TRBJ1-1	CASRARRNTEAFF	TGTGCCAGCCGAGCCCGAAGGAACACTGAAGCTTTCTTT
16	TRBD2	TRBV4-1	few	TRBJ2-7	CASSQDLTSGRNEQYF	TGCGCCAGCAGCCAAGATTTGACTAGCGGGAGAAACGAGCAGTACTTC
15	NA	TRBV7-6	NA	TRBJ2-7	CASSLGRGQGYEQYF	TGTGCCAGCAGCTTAGGTAGGGGTCAGGGTTACGAGCAGTACTTC
13	NA	TRBV10-3	NA	TRBJ2-2	CAISGQVTEELFF	TGTGCCATCAGTGGTCAGGTCACCGAGGAGCTGTTTTTT
13	NA	TRBV30	NA	TRBJ1-1	CAWSGGGFTEAFF	TGTGCCTGGAGTGGGGGGGGTTTCACTGAAGCTTTCTTT
14	TRBD2	TRBV4-2	NA	TRBJ2-7	CASSPREGLYEQYF	TGTGCCAGCAGCCCCCGGGAGGGCCTCTACGAGCAGTACTTC
17	NA	TRBV7-9	NA	TRBJ2-3	CASSLKRLTPLSDTQYF	TGTGCCAGCAGCTTAAAGCGGCTCACTCCACTCAGCGATACGCAGTATTTT
15	NA	TRBV7-2	NA	TRBJ1-4	CASSLGRGRREKLFF	TGTGCCAGCAGCTTGGGTAGAGGGCGGCGTGAAAAACTGTTTTTT
15	TRBD2	TRBV28	NA	TRBJ2-5	CASLLSGSLRETQYF	TGTGCCAGCCTGTTAAGCGGGAGCCTCCGAGAGACCCAGTACTTC
17	NA	TRBV6-7	NA	TRBJ1-1	CASSYSDPRGGDTEAFF	TGTGCCAGCAGTTACTCGGACCCTCGCGGAGGGGACACTGAAGCTTTCTTT
17	NA	TRBV19	NA	TRBJ1-1	CASSMGRGGGIVSEAFF	TGTGCCAGTAGTATGGGCAGGGGTGGTGGTATTGTCTCTGAAGCTTTCTTT